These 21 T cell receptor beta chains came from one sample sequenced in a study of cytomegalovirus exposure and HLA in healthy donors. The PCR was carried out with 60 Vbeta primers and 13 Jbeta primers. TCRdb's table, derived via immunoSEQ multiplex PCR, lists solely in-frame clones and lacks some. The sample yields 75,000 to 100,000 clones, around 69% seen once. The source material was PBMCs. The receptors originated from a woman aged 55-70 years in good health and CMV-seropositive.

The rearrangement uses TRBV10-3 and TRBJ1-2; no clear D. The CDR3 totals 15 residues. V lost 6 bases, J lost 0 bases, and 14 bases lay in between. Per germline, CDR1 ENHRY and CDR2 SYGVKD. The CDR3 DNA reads TGTGCCATCAGGGCAGAACCGGGGACTAACTATGGCTACACCTTC. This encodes CAIRAEPGTNYGYTF.

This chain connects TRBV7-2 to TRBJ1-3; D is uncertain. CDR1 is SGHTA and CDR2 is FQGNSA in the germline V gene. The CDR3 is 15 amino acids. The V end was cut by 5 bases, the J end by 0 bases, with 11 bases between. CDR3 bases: TGTGCCAGCAGCGGCAGCGCGTTCTCTGGAAACACCATATATTTT. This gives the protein CASSGSAFSGNTIYF.

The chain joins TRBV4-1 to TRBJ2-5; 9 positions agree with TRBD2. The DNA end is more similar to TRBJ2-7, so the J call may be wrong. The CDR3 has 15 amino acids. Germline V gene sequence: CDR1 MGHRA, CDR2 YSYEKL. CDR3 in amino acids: CASSERLAATYEQYF. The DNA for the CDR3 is TGCGCCAGCAGCGAGAGACTAGCGGCAACCTACGAGCAGTACTTC.

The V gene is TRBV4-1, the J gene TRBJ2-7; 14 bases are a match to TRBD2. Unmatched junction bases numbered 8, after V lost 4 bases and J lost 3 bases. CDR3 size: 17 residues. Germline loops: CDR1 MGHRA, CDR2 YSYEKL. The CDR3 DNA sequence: TGCGCCAGCAGCCTAGGGACTAGCGGGAGAGGTGGCTACGAGCAGTACTTC. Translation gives CASSLGTSGRGGYEQYF.

CDR3 sequence: CASDKSDGSGEAFF. The CDR3 bases are TGTGCCAGCGATAAATCCGACGGTTCGGGTGAAGCTTTCTTT. V gene TRBV4-2 combines with J gene TRBJ1-1; D unclear. CDR1 is LGHNA, CDR2 YNFKEQ, per germline. The CDR3 contains 14 residues. Trimming took 8 bases from V and 7 from J, leaving 20 bases between them.

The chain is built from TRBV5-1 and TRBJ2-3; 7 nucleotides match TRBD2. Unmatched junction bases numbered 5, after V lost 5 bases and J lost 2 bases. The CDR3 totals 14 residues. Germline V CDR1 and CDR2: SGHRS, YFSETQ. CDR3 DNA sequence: TGCGCCAGCAGTGGGGGGGGTTCCACAGATACGCAGTATTTT. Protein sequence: CASSGGGSTDTQYF.

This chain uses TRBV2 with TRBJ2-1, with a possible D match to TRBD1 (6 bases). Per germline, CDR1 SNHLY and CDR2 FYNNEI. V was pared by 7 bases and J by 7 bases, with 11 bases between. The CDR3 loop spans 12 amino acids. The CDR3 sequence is CASNVQGNEQFF. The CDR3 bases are TGTGCCAGCAACGTACAGGGTAATGAGCAGTTCTTC. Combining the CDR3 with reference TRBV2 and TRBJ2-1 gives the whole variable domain EPEVTQTPSHQVTQMGQEVILRCVPISNHLYFYWYRQILGQKVEFLVSFYNNEISEKSEIFDDQFSVERPDGSNFTLKIRSTKLEDSAMYFCASNVQGNEQFFGPGTRLTVL.

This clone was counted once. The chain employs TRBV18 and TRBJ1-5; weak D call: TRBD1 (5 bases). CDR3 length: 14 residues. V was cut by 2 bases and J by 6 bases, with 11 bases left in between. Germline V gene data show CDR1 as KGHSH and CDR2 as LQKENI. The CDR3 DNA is TGTGCCAGCTCACCATTCAGGGAGGGTCAGCCCCAGCATTTT. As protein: CASSPFREGQPQHF.

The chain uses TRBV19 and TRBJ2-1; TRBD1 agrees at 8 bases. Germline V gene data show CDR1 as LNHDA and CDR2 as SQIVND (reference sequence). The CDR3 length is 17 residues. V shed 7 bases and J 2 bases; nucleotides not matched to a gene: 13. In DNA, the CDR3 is TGTGCCAGTAATACAGGGGGGTTATTCAGAACCTACAATGAGCAGTTCTTC. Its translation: CASNTGGLFRTYNEQFF.

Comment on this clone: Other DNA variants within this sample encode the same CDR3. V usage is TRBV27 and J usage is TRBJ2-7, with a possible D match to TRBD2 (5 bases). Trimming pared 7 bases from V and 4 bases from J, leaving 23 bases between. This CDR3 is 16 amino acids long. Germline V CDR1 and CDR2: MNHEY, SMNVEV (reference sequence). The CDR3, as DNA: TGTGCCAGCAAGACCCCTAGCAGGATAGGCGGTTACGAGCAGTACTTC. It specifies CASKTPSRIGGYEQYF.

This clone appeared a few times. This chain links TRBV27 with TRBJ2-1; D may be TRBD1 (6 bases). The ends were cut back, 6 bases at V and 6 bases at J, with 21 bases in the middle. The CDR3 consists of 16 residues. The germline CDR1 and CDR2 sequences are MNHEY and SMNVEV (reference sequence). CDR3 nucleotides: TGTGCCAGCAGGTACAGAACAGGGATTTCGATCAATGAGCAGTTCTTC. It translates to CASRYRTGISINEQFF.

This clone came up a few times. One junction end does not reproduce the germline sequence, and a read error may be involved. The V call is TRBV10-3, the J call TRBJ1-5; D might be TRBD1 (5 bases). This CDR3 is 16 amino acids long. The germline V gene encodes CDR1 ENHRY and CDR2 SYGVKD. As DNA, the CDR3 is TGTGCCATCGGTGAGGCGAGCGTCAGGGGCAATCAGCCCCAGCATTTT. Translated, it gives CAIGEASVRGNQPQHF.

CDR3 nucleotides: TGTGCCAGCAGTCCTGACAGGGGGCTTTGGGAAAAACTGTTTTTT. This sequence encodes CASSPDRGLWEKLFF. The rearrangement uses TRBV6-5 and TRBJ1-4; 10 bases align to TRBD1. With V trimmed by 5 bases and J by 8 bases, 8 bases remained unmatched. Germline CDR1 is MNHEY and CDR2 is SVGAGI. The CDR3 loop spans 15 amino acids.

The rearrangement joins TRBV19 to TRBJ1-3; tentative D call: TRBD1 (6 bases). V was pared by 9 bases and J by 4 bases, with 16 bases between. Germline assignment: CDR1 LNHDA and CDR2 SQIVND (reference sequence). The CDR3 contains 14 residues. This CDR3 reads CASAWGGGGNTIYF. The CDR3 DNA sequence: TGTGCCAGCGCCTGGGGGGGCGGCGGAAACACCATATATTTT.

CDR3 loop: CASSETTASNEKLFF. Here the CDR3 DNA reads TGCGCCAGCAGTGAGACTACGGCCTCTAATGAAAAACTGTTTTTT. The chain is built from TRBV10-2 and TRBJ1-4, with no clear D. CDR1 is WSHSY, CDR2 SAAADI, per germline. This CDR3 comprises 15 residues. With 2 bases removed from V and 3 bases from J, the gap between germline ends came to 10 bases.

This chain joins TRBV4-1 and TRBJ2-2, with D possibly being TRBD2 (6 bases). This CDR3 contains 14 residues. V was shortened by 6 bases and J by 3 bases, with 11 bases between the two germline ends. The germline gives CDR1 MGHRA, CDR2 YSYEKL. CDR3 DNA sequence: TGCGCCAGCAGTCACGGGACTTACACCGGGGAGCTGTTTTTT. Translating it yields CASSHGTYTGELFF.

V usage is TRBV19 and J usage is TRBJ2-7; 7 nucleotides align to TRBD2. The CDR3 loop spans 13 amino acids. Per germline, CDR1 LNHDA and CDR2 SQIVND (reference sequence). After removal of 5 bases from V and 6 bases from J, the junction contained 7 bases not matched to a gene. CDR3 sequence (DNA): TGTGCCAGTAGTGTAAGGACTAGTCGCGAGCAGTACTTC. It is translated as CASSVRTSREQYF.

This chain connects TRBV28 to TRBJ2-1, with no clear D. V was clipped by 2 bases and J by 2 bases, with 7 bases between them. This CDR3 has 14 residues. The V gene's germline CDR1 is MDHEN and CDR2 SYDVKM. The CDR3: CASSLTVPYNEQFF. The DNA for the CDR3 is TGTGCCAGCAGTTTAACGGTTCCCTACAATGAGCAGTTCTTC.

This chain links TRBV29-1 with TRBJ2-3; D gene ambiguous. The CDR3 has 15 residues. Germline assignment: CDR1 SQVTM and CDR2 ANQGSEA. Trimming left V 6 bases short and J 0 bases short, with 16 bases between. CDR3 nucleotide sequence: TGCAGCGTGGCGCGGCGCGCTGCTAGCACAGATACGCAGTATTTT. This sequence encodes CSVARRAASTDTQYF.

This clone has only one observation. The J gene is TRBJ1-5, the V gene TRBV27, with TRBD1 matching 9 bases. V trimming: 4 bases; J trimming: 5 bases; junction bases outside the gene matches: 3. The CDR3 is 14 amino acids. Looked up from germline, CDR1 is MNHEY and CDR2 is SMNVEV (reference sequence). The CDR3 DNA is TGTGCCAGCAGTTCTACAGGGGGCCATCAGCCCCAGCATTTT. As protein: CASSSTGGHQPQHF.

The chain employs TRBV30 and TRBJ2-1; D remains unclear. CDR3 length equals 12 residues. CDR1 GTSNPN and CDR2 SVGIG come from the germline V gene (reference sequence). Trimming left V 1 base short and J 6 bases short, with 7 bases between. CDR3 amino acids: CAWSEKPNEQFF. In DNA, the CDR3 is TGTGCCTGGAGTGAGAAGCCCAATGAGCAGTTCTTC.